The rows below give T cell receptor beta chains drawn from one sample of a study of identical twins. Using its own MiXCR run on the 5' RACE reads, TCRdb lists one record per CDR3 protein. The sample consists of about 520,000 distinct CDR3 sequences, around 20% of them appearing once. Another study also made use of these data, one on T cells expressing NK-cell markers.

The sample was CD4+ T cells sorted from blood. The receptors derive from a woman between 18 and 30 years old in good health. Both conserved end residues are part of each CDR3. The D gene is left open where the match is weak. Some rows have no size entry. The others give once, few or many, or a class for an expanded clone.

v_call	clone_size	cdr3_length	d_call	j_call	cdr3_nt	cdr3_aa
TRBV12-3/TRBV12-4	NA	13	NA	TRBJ2-1	TGTGCCAGCAGTTTAGCCTCTAGAAGTGAGCAGTTCTTC	CASSLASRSEQFF
TRBV20-1	many	10	NA	TRBJ1-2	TGCAGTGCAGGGAACTATGGCTACACCTTC	CSAGNYGYTF
TRBV7-2	few	15	NA	TRBJ2-1	TGTGCCAGCAGCCCGCATAAAGCCTCCTACAATGAGCAGTTCTTC	CASSPHKASYNEQFF
TRBV7-9	many	13	TRBD2	TRBJ2-5	TGTGCCAGCAGCCCCGGGGGGGGAGAGACCCAGTACTTC	CASSPGGGETQYF
TRBV28	NA	15	TRBD2	TRBJ2-1	TGTGCCAGCAGTCACCAAACTAGCGGGAGTGACGAGCAGTTCTTC	CASSHQTSGSDEQFF
TRBV27	NA	13	NA	TRBJ2-5	TGTGCCAGCAGAGGTCGGACGGTAGGGACCCAGTACTTC	CASRGRTVGTQYF
TRBV4-2	few	13	NA	TRBJ1-2	TGTGCCAGCAGCCGCGCACCGAACTATGGCTACACCTTC	CASSRAPNYGYTF
TRBV20-1	NA	15	TRBD2	TRBJ2-5	TGCAGTGCTAGAGAGGGGAGCGGGAAGCAAGAGACCCAGTACTTC	CSAREGSGKQETQYF
TRBV4-3	few	16	NA	TRBJ1-2	TGCGCCAGCAGCCAAGGATATCGGTTTCGGGGGTCTGGCTACACCTTC	CASSQGYRFRGSGYTF
TRBV27	NA	16	NA	TRBJ1-3	TGTGCCAGCAGTCGACGGGTCCTTGGGGGTGGAAACACCATATATTTT	CASSRRVLGGGNTIYF
TRBV5-1	many	15	NA	TRBJ1-1	TGCGCCAGCAGCTTGATAATTGGGGGGGACACTGAAGCTTTCTTT	CASSLIIGGDTEAFF
TRBV20-1	NA	11	NA	TRBJ1-4	TGCAGTGCTAGGAACGATGAAAAACTGTTTTTT	CSARNDEKLFF
TRBV12-3/TRBV12-4	few	15	TRBD1	TRBJ1-5	TGTGCCAGCAGAGACGGACAGGGGGATTTTCAGCCCCAGCATTTT	CASRDGQGDFQPQHF
TRBV30	NA	14	NA	TRBJ2-5	TGTGCCTGCCGACCGCTAGGAGGGGTAGAGACCCAGTACTTC	CACRPLGGVETQYF
TRBV15	NA	12	NA	TRBJ2-5	TGTGCCACCAGCAGAGATCATCAGACCCAGTACTTC	CATSRDHQTQYF
TRBV25-1	NA	13	NA	TRBJ1-2	TGTGCCAGCAGTGAAAGATGGCCCGGAGGCTACACCTTC	CASSERWPGGYTF
TRBV4-3	few	15	NA	TRBJ2-1	TGCGCCAGCAGCCTGGGAGCGACCGCCTACAATGAGCAGTTCTTC	CASSLGATAYNEQFF
TRBV13	NA	17	TRBD1	TRBJ2-6	TGTGCCAGCAGTCAACCCCCGACAGGGACTGGGGCCAACGTCCTGACTTTC	CASSQPPTGTGANVLTF
TRBV20-1	few	13	TRBD2	TRBJ2-5	TGCAGTGCTAAGATAGCGGGGGGGGAGACCCAGTACTTC	CSAKIAGGETQYF
TRBV4-1	NA	16	NA	TRBJ2-2	TGCGCCAGCAGCCAAGGACGGGGAGGTAGCACCGGGGAGCTGTTTTTT	CASSQGRGGSTGELFF
TRBV5-1	few	15	NA	TRBJ2-7	TGCGCCAGCAGCTTGGAGGCGGTGAGCTCCTACGAGCAGTACTTC	CASSLEAVSSYEQYF
TRBV24-1	NA	16	TRBD2	TRBJ2-5	TGTGCCACCAGTGATTTGGAGCGGGGCGATCAAGAGACCCAGTACTTC	CATSDLERGDQETQYF
TRBV20-1	few	14	TRBD1	TRBJ2-7	TGCAGTGCTGTGGGACAGTTTAGCTCCTACGAGCAGTACTTC	CSAVGQFSSYEQYF
TRBV7-2	NA	14	NA	TRBJ2-7	TGTGCCAGCAGCTTAGTCGGCAGATATTACGAGCAGTACTTC	CASSLVGRYYEQYF
TRBV7-9	few	15	NA	TRBJ1-2	TGTGCCAGCAGCCGCCAAACTAGCGCTTTCTATGGCTACACCTTC	CASSRQTSAFYGYTF
TRBV5-1	NA	14	NA	TRBJ1-6	TGCGCCAGCAGCTTGAGGGCAGCCAATTCACCCCTCCACTTT	CASSLRAANSPLHF
TRBV12-3/TRBV12-4	NA	13	NA	TRBJ1-2	TGTGCCAGCAGTTTAAGGGATTTGCTCGGCTACACCTTC	CASSLRDLLGYTF
TRBV20-1	many	12	NA	TRBJ2-5	TGCAGTGCTAGAGGTGTCCCAGAGACCCAGTACTTC	CSARGVPETQYF
TRBV6-1	few	14	NA	TRBJ1-1	TGTGCCAGCAGGCTAAGGGCCCTGAACACTGAAGCTTTCTTT	CASRLRALNTEAFF
TRBV20-1	NA	14	TRBD2	TRBJ2-1	TGCAGTGCTAGCTGGGCTAGCGGGTACAATGAGCAGTTCTTC	CSASWASGYNEQFF
TRBV5-5	NA	13	NA	TRBJ2-2	TGTGCCAGCCGCAGAATCGCGTCCGGGGAGCTGTTTTTT	CASRRIASGELFF
TRBV7-9	NA	15	NA	TRBJ2-7	TGTGCCAGCAGATTAGCCGGGACGAAACTTGGTGGGCAGTACTTC	CASRLAGTKLGGQYF
TRBV12-3/TRBV12-4	few	15	NA	TRBJ2-6	TGTGCCAGCTCGTGTGACAGGTCTGGGGCCAACGTCCTGACTTTC	CASSCDRSGANVLTF
TRBV25-1	NA	15	NA	TRBJ1-1	TGTGCCAGCAGTGATCCCACGACCGGTGGGACTGAAGCTTTCTTT	CASSDPTTGGTEAFF
TRBV12-3/TRBV12-4	NA	18	NA	TRBJ2-6	TGTGCCAGTACCAGAAGGGGGACGGCCACCTCTGGGGCCAACGTCCTGACTTTC	CASTRRGTATSGANVLTF
TRBV15	NA	13	NA	TRBJ1-1	TGTGCCACCAGCCCGGGGACTTCCCCTGAAGCTTTCTTT	CATSPGTSPEAFF
TRBV4-2	many	13	NA	TRBJ1-1	TGTGCCAGCAGCCAAGAAAGGTACACTGAAGCTTTCTTT	CASSQERYTEAFF
TRBV7-9	NA	14	TRBD1	TRBJ2-7	TGTGCCAGCAGCCCAGGACAGGGGTTTGATGAGCAGTACTTC	CASSPGQGFDEQYF
TRBV7-2	few	15	TRBD1	TRBJ1-6	TGTGCCAGCAGCTTAAGGACAGGTGCTAATTCACCCCTCCACTTT	CASSLRTGANSPLHF
TRBV12-3/TRBV12-4	few	14	NA	TRBJ1-5	TGTGCCAGCAGTTCCGCGGCAGAGGGCCAGCCCCAGCATTTT	CASSSAAEGQPQHF
TRBV20-1	few	13	TRBD2	TRBJ2-7	TGCAGTGCGTACACTAGCGGGACCTACGAGCAGTACTTC	CSAYTSGTYEQYF
TRBV12-3/TRBV12-4	NA	13	TRBD1	TRBJ1-2	TGTGCCAGCAGTCCCCAGGGGGCGTTTGGCTACACCTTC	CASSPQGAFGYTF
TRBV7-9	NA	15	NA	TRBJ1-3	TGTGCCAGCAGCCCGACTTCCTTGGGGGGAAACACCATATATTTT	CASSPTSLGGNTIYF
TRBV7-2	few	15	NA	TRBJ1-5	TGTGCCAGCAGCTTAGAGGGAATTGGCAATCAGCCCCAGCATTTT	CASSLEGIGNQPQHF
TRBV20-1	NA	16	TRBD2	TRBJ2-3	TGCAGTGCTAGAGTTTTCGGCGGGGGGGCTTCCGATACGCAGTATTTT	CSARVFGGGASDTQYF